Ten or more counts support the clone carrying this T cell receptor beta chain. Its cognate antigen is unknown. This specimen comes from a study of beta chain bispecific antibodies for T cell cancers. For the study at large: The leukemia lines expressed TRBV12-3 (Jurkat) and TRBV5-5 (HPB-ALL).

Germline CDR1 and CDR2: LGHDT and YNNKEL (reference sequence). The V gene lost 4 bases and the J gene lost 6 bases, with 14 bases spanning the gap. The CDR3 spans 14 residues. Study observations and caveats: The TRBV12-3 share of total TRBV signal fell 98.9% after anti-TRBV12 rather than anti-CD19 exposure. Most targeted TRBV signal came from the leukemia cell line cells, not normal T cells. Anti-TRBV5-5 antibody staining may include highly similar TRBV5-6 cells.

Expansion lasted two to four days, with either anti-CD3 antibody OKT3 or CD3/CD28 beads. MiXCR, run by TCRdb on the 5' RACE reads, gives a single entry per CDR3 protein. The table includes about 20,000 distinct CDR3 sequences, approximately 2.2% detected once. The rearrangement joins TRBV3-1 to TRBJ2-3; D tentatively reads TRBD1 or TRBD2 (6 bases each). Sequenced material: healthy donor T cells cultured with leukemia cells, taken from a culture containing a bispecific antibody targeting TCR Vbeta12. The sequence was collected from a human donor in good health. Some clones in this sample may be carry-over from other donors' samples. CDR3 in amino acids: CASSPRGGGDTQYF. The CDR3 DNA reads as TGTGCCAGCAGCCCGCGTGGAGGGGGGGATACGCAGTATTTT.